This is a list of T cell receptor beta chains from one sample in a study of OX40 agonist ivuxolimab in advanced cancers. Using immunoSEQ multiplex PCR, the repertoire was profiled, and TCRdb retains in-frame clones only, with some absent. The data hold just under 65,000 clones, with 86% observed a single time. The sequencing used CD4+ or CD8+ T cells sorted from blood, collected in a trial of the OX40 agonist ivuxolimab. The source is an adult with an advanced solid tumor such as melanoma, head and neck, liver or kidney cancer. CDR3s include the opening cysteine and the closing phenylalanine or tryptophan. Fields, in order: D gene, V gene, J gene, clone size, CDR3 protein, CDR3 DNA. D genes are given only for firm matches. Some rows mark clone size as missing; the rest say once, few, many or name a class of expanded clone.

D: TRBD2; V: TRBV9; J: TRBJ2-2; size: -; CDR3: CASSLRTRGLANTGELFF; DNA: TGTGCCAGCAGCCTAAGGACAAGGGGACTAGCGAACACCGGGGAGCTGTTTTTT
D: TRBD1; V: TRBV28; J: TRBJ2-6; size: -; CDR3: CASQLSGGVGANVLTF; DNA: TGTGCCAGCCAACTGTCAGGGGGCGTTGGGGCCAACGTCCTGACTTTC
D: -; V: TRBV5-1; J: TRBJ2-5; size: -; CDR3: CASSLTSDPIQETQYF; DNA: TGCGCCAGCAGCTTAACAAGCGACCCCATACAAGAGACCCAGTACTTC
D: TRBD2; V: TRBV4-1; J: TRBJ2-1; size: -; CDR3: CASSQVAGNPYNEQFF; DNA: TGCGCCAGCAGCCAAGTAGCGGGAAACCCCTACAATGAGCAGTTCTTC
D: TRBD2; V: TRBV5-1; J: TRBJ2-5; size: -; CDR3: CASELTSGRQETQYF; DNA: TGCGCCAGCGAGCTCACTAGCGGGCGCCAAGAGACCCAGTACTTC
D: -; V: TRBV6-1; J: TRBJ1-4; size: -; CDR3: CASRGEAGPGKLFF; DNA: TGTGCCAGCAGGGGGGAGGCAGGACCCGGAAAACTGTTTTTT
D: -; V: TRBV7-2; J: TRBJ2-7; size: once; CDR3: CASSLAAGYEQYF; DNA: TGTGCCAGCAGCCTAGCCGCGGGGTACGAGCAGTACTTC
D: -; V: TRBV9; J: TRBJ1-5; size: -; CDR3: CASSVGRGTDEPQHF; DNA: TGTGCCAGCAGCGTAGGTAGGGGGACGGATGAGCCCCAGCATTTT
D: -; V: TRBV18; J: TRBJ1-6; size: -; CDR3: CASSPPGDSPLHF; DNA: TGTGCCAGCTCACCACCAGGGGATTCACCCCTCCACTTT
D: TRBD2; V: TRBV2; J: TRBJ2-1; size: once; CDR3: CASSARTSGSYNEQFF; DNA: TGTGCCAGCAGTGCCCGGACTAGCGGCTCTTACAATGAGCAGTTCTTC